This T cell receptor (beta chain) was observed in a study of blood T cell repertoires in COVID-19. Study-wide background: Acute-phase and convalescent COVID-19 samples originated in the United States, Italy and Spain. The analysed material was cDNA or gDNA that came from T cells, B-cell-depleted T cells, or PBMCs.

The CDR3 sequence is 15 residues long. Germline V gene sequence: CDR1 MNHNY, CDR2 SVGAGI (reference sequence). The V segment lost 5 bases and the J segment 6 bases; nucleotides outside the gene matches: 10. Profiled with immunoSEQ multiplex PCR; TCRdb holds only in-frame clones, not every one. There are around 250,000 clones in the sample; 65% to 90% occur only once, and around 9.8% lies in the top ten. Everyone who took part was about 18 to 89 years old, and they came from about two dozen US areas. Participants reported their clinical history, and cohort assignment relied on those reports. The sequencing input was PBMCs or T cells enriched from blood (not recorded which). The gene calls are TRBV6-6 and TRBJ2-1; 7 bases match TRBD1. The clonotype comes from a woman aged 45-65 years with acute COVID-19. CDR3 residues: CASSPRQGPSNEQFF. In nucleotides, the CDR3 is TGTGCCAGCAGTCCGAGACAGGGCCCGAGCAATGAGCAGTTCTTC.